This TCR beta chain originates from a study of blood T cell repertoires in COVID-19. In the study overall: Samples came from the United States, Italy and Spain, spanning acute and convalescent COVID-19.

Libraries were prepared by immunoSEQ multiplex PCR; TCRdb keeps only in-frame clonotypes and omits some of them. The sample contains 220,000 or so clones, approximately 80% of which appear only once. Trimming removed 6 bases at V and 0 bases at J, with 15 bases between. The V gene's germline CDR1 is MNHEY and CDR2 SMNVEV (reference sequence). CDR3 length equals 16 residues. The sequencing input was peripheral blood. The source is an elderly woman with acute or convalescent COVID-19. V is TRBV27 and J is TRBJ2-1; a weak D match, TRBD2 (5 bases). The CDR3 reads CASRGRTASSYNEQFF. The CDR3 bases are TGTGCCAGCAGGGGGAGAACAGCCAGCTCCTACAATGAGCAGTTCTTC.